The sequence of this T cell receptor beta chain was determined in a study of T cells expressing NK-cell markers. On the study more broadly: Cells sorted as CD3+CD56+NKG2C+, CD3+CD56+NKG2C- and CD3+CD56-NKG2C+ T cells supplied the TCR beta repertoires.

The study, taken as a whole, reports: For several donors, these clonotypes were likewise the leading ones in the CD3+CD56-NKG2C+ fraction. Top CD8+ clonotypes included the dominant CD3+CD56+NKG2C+ clonotypes in six donors.

On this clonotype: What it binds is unknown.

CDR1 LNHDA and CDR2 SQIVND come from the germline V gene (reference sequence). The CDR3 consists of 15 residues. Libraries used 5'RACE template switching adding universal primer site and UMIs. After re-calling the 5' RACE reads, TCRdb lists one entry per CDR3 protein, DNA absent. This repertoire comprises about 160,000 distinct CDR3 sequences; its ten largest clones make up 20%. Material for sequencing was blood T cells: a sorted CD56 or NKG2C T cell subset, CD4+ or CD8+ T cells, or bulk PBMC T cells (not recorded which). This sequence originates from a man between 18 and 69 years old in good health. The chain combines TRBV19 with TRBJ2-1; the TCRdb call, TRBD2, lacks DNA for checking. The CDR3 reads CASDQRRDGYNEQFF.